The 32 T cell receptor beta chains listed next were all sequenced from one sample in a study of vaccination effects on CD4 cells after COVID-19. ViraFEST used viral peptide pools to expand antigen-specific CD4+ T cells before sequencing. Culture proceeded for nine to eleven days, and CD4+ T cells were then isolated. Nucleocapsid antibody tests were negative, and the vaccine recipients had no prior SARS-CoV-2 infection. Their target antigens are unknown. Method: immunoSEQ multiplex PCR; TCRdb's copy keeps in-frame clones and lacks some. The sample holds about 24,000 clones; 60% to 75% are singletons and the top ten take approximately 13%. The source material was CD4+ T cells from PBMCs cultured with HCoV-OC43 spike peptides, sampled before COVID-19 vaccination. Stated subset: HCoV-OC43 spike overlapping peptide pool stimulation. The receptors were gathered from a human donor who received a COVID-19 vaccine.

The chain employs TRBV6-2 or TRBV6-3 and TRBJ1-1, with D uncertain. Germline CDR1 reads MNHEY; CDR2 reads SVGEGT. V shed 6 bases and J shed 0 bases, with 17 bases lying between them. This CDR3 region has 16 residues. CDR3 sequence reads: CASSPTYQEVNTEAFF. In DNA, the CDR3 is TGTGCCAGCAGCCCTACCTATCAAGAAGTGAACACTGAAGCTTTCTTT.

CDR3 protein: CASSFSGQPTNSPLHF. The CDR3 nucleotides are TGCGCCAGCAGCTTCTCGGGACAGCCGACGAATTCACCCCTCCACTTT. The chain links TRBV5-1 to TRBJ1-6; 7 bases are a match to TRBD1. The J segment lost 7 bases and the V segment lost 2 bases, leaving 9 bases of the junction unmatched. The CDR3 consists of 16 residues. CDR1 and CDR2 (germline): SGHRS, YFSETQ.

This clone was seen more than once but under ten times. The chain carries TRBV10-3 and TRBJ1-2; D remains unclear. In germline, CDR1 is ENHRY, CDR2 SYGVKD. The CDR3 is 12 amino acids. Trimming removed 0 bases at V and 4 bases at J, with 3 bases between. DNA of the CDR3: TGTGCCATCAGTGAGTCGTCCTATGGCTACACCTTC. Translation gives CAISESSYGYTF.

The chain carries TRBV28 and TRBJ2-3, with 12 bases aligning to TRBD2. J gave up 0 bases and V 3 bases, and 10 bases lay outside the gene matches. Germline V gives CDR1 MDHEN, CDR2 SYDVKM. The CDR3 runs 19 residues. The CDR3 reads CASSFPSGRAAGSTDTQYF. CDR3 sequence (DNA): TGTGCCAGCAGTTTTCCTAGCGGGAGGGCCGCGGGCAGCACAGATACGCAGTATTTT.

V is TRBV24-1 and J is TRBJ2-1; D unclear. The V gene's germline CDR1 is KGHDR and CDR2 SFDVKD. Trimming pared 0 bases from V and 9 bases from J, leaving 11 bases between. The CDR3 consists of 14 residues. The CDR3 coding sequence is TGTGCCACCAGTGATTTGACCCAACGAGGTGAGCAGTTCTTC. Translation gives CATSDLTQRGEQFF.

The chain carries TRBV15 and TRBJ2-2; 8 positions match TRBD1. Germline V CDR1 and CDR2: LNHNV, YYDKDF (reference sequence). This CDR3 region has 14 residues. V lost 5 bases, J lost 6 bases, and 5 bases stayed unmatched. In DNA, the CDR3 is TGTGCCACCAGCTCACAGGGGGGCTCCGGGGAGCTGTTTTTT. Translated: CATSSQGGSGELFF. Together with reference TRBV15 and TRBJ2-2, the CDR3 gives the full variable domain: DAMVIQNPRYQVTQFGKPVTLSCSQTLNHNVMYWYQQKSSQAPKLLFHYYDKDFNNEADTPDNFQSRRPNTSFCFLDIRSPGLGDTAMYLCATSSQGGSGELFFGEGSRLTVL.

The V and J genes are TRBV13 and TRBJ2-7, with unresolved D. Germline V gives CDR1 PRHDT, CDR2 FYEKMQ (reference sequence). The CDR3 spans 11 residues. V was cut by 0 bases and J by 3 bases, with 0 bases left in between. CDR3: CASSLGYEQYF. In DNA, the CDR3 is TGTGCCAGCAGCTTAGGCTACGAGCAGTACTTC.

The J gene is TRBJ1-2, the V gene TRBV6-1; D may be TRBD1 (6 bases). The CDR3 extends over 13 amino acids. Trimming took off 5 bases at V and 6 bases at J, with 13 bases between the two ends. In germline, CDR1 is MNHNS, CDR2 SASEGT. CDR3 nucleotides: TGTGCCAGCAGTCCACAGGGATGGAATGGCTACACCTTC. Amino acid sequence: CASSPQGWNGYTF.

The CDR3 sequence is CASSDSRGSGANVLTF. Here the CDR3 DNA reads TGCGCCAGCAGTGATTCTCGCGGCTCTGGGGCCAACGTCCTGACTTTC. The chain employs TRBV10-1 and TRBJ2-6; D gene uncertain. The CDR3 is made up of 16 amino acids. The ends were cut back, 3 bases at V and 0 bases at J, with 9 bases in the middle. Germline V gene data show CDR1 as WNHNN and CDR2 as SYGVQD (reference sequence).

The gene calls are TRBV24-1 and TRBJ2-1, with TRBD1 identical over 10 bases. This CDR3 contains 15 residues. CDR1 and CDR2 from the germline V gene are KGHDR and SFDVKD. V was clipped by 2 bases and J by 7 bases; unmatched bases: 4. As DNA, the CDR3 is TGTGCCACCAGTGATTCCGGGACAGGGGAGAATGAGCAGTTCTTC. Its protein product is CATSDSGTGENEQFF.

This rearrangement joins TRBV19 to TRBJ1-6; D uncertain. Germline CDR1 reads LNHDA; CDR2 reads SQIVND (reference sequence). This CDR3 is 16 amino acids long. Trimming took 2 bases from V and 7 from J, leaving 15 bases between them. The CDR3 nucleotides read TGTGCCAGTAGTATAAAGGCAGGATACCGCAATTCACCCCTCCACTTT. Its translation: CASSIKAGYRNSPLHF.

CDR3 residues: CASRTQSSSSGVEQYF. In DNA form, the CDR3 reads TGTGCCAGTAGAACTCAGTCCTCCTCTTCTGGAGTCGAGCAGTACTTC. The chain links TRBV19 to TRBJ2-7; D gene unclear. Germline V gene data show CDR1 as LNHDA and CDR2 as SQIVND (reference sequence). This CDR3 region has 16 residues. Trimming left V 6 bases short and J 6 bases short, with 24 bases between. Full variable domain (missing parts from reference TRBV19 and TRBJ2-7): DGGITQSPKYLFRKEGQNVTLSCEQNLNHDAMYWYRQDPGQGLRLIYYSQIVNDFQKGDIAEGYSVSREKKESFPLTVTSAQKNPTAFYLCASRTQSSSSGVEQYFGPGTRLTVT.

In this sample, this clone turned up a few times. This sequence joins TRBV5-1 and TRBJ1-1; maybe TRBD1 (5 bases). From germline, CDR1 is SGHRS and CDR2 YFSETQ. V lost 0 bases and J 4 bases, leaving 10 bases between the germline ends. The CDR3 is made up of 14 amino acids. The DNA of the CDR3 is TGCGCCAGCAGCTTGGAGGCCAGGGCCACTGAAGCTTTCTTT. The encoded protein is CASSLEARATEAFF.

CDR3 region: CASIRPGLAEYNEQFF. Written as DNA, the CDR3 is TGTGCCAGCATTCGACCGGGACTAGCGGAATACAATGAGCAGTTCTTC. This chain links TRBV25-1 with TRBJ2-1; TRBD2 aligns across 11 bases. The CDR3 spans 16 residues. Germline V CDR1 and CDR2: MGHDK, SYGVNS. Unmatched junction bases numbered 9, after V lost 7 bases and J lost 4 bases.

V usage is TRBV5-4 and J usage is TRBJ2-2; a possible D gene is TRBD1 (5 bases). This CDR3 contains 14 residues. V was pared by 0 bases and J by 4 bases, with 7 bases between. Germline CDR1 is SGHNT and CDR2 is YYREEE (reference sequence). The chain's CDR3 is CASSLAGITGELFF. Here the CDR3 DNA reads TGTGCCAGCAGCTTGGCAGGGATCACCGGGGAGCTGTTTTTT.

The rearrangement links TRBV18 to TRBJ1-1, with D perhaps matching TRBD1 (5 bases). The CDR3 spans 13 residues. The V gene lost 6 bases and the J gene lost 0 bases, with 8 bases spanning the gap. In germline, CDR1 is KGHSH, CDR2 LQKENI. The CDR3 protein is CASSPGMNTEAFF. For the CDR3, the DNA is TGTGCCAGCTCTCCAGGGATGAACACTGAAGCTTTCTTT. Full variable domain (outside the CDR3, taken from reference TRBV18 and TRBJ1-1): NAGVMQNPRHLVRRRGQEARLRCSPMKGHSHVYWYRQLPEEGLKFMVYLQKENIIDESGMPKERFSAEFPKEGPSILRIQQVVRGDSAAYFCASSPGMNTEAFFGQGTRLTVV.

The chain has TRBV6-5 and TRBJ2-3; 11 bases are shared with TRBD2. Germline lookup yields CDR1 MNHEY and CDR2 SVGAGI. V trimming: 10 bases; J trimming: 6 bases; junction bases outside the gene matches: 12. CDR3 length: 15 residues. The CDR3 DNA follows: TGTGCCACCACGCATAGCGGGAGGGCCCGGGATACGCAGTATTTT. As protein: CATTHSGRARDTQYF.

The genes are TRBV4-1 and TRBJ1-6, with a possible D match to TRBD1 (6 bases). The length of the CDR3 is 20 residues. Germline V gene data show CDR1 as MGHRA and CDR2 as YSYEKL. The germline V and J ends were trimmed by 0 bases and 0 bases, with 18 bases remaining between them. The CDR3 DNA sequence: TGCGCCAGCAGCCAAGATCAAATCCGGACAGTGAGCTCCTATAATTCACCCCTCCACTTT. Translating gives CASSQDQIRTVSSYNSPLHF.

The chain uses TRBV20-1 and TRBJ2-5; 8 positions match TRBD1. The CDR3 contains 16 residues. Per germline, CDR1 DFQATT and CDR2 SNEGSKA (reference sequence). V dropped 3 bases and J dropped 5; count of bases not matched to a gene: 14. The CDR3 sequence: CSASRQGNGAGETQYF. For the CDR3, the DNA is TGCAGTGCTAGTAGACAGGGGAACGGTGCCGGGGAGACCCAGTACTTC.

This clone was observed a handful of times. The V call is TRBV18, the J call TRBJ2-5; D uncertain. The germline V gene encodes CDR1 KGHSH and CDR2 LQKENI. The CDR3 is 13 amino acids. Trimming pared 8 bases from V and 3 bases from J, leaving 13 bases between. As DNA, the CDR3 is TGTGCCAGCATTCGGGCGAGAGAAGAGACCCAGTACTTC. Its translation is CASIRAREETQYF.

The J gene is TRBJ2-1, the V gene TRBV5-4, with D possibly being TRBD1 (5 bases). The V end was cut by 0 bases, the J end by 8 bases, with 15 bases between. The CDR3 runs to 15 residues. Germline V gene data show CDR1 as SGHNT and CDR2 as YYREEE (reference sequence). CDR3 nucleotides: TGTGCCAGCAGCTTGGCAGGGTATCCTGGCCATGAGCAGTTCTTC. Amino acid sequence: CASSLAGYPGHEQFF.

This rearrangement joins TRBV27 to TRBJ2-7; tentative D call: TRBD1 (6 bases). Germline V gene data show CDR1 as MNHEY and CDR2 as SMNVEV (reference sequence). Trimming shortened V by 5 bases and J by 3 bases, and 14 bases separated the two germline ends. This CDR3 spans 14 amino acids. CDR3 in amino acids: CASSPRGRRYEQYF. CDR3 DNA: TGTGCCAGCAGTCCCAGGGGCAGACGCTACGAGCAGTACTTC.

The chain couples TRBV19 to TRBJ1-5; TRBD1 matches at 9 bases. The length of the CDR3 is 17 residues. V was pared by 3 bases and J by 7 bases, with 13 bases of the junction left unmatched. Germline loops: CDR1 LNHDA, CDR2 SQIVND (reference sequence). The CDR3 nucleotides read TGTGCCAGTAGTATTCGTCATGGACAGGGGATGAAGCAGCCCCAGCATTTT. Protein product: CASSIRHGQGMKQPQHF.

The chain recombines TRBV6-5 with TRBJ2-5, with D possibly being TRBD2 (5 bases). The CDR3 has 12 amino acids. CDR1 and CDR2 (germline): MNHEY, SVGAGI. Trimming removed 5 bases at V and 7 bases at J, with 11 bases between. The DNA of the CDR3 is TGTGCCAGCAGTAGGACTCTGTGGACCCAGTACTTC. The encoded protein is CASSRTLWTQYF.

V and J are TRBV2 and TRBJ2-3; D gene ambiguous. V dropped 3 bases and J dropped 0 bases, with 7 bases sitting between them. This CDR3 contains 14 residues. The germline V gene encodes CDR1 SNHLY and CDR2 FYNNEI. For the CDR3, the DNA is TGTGCCAGCAGTGAGTCTGTGAGCACAGATACGCAGTATTTT. Residues: CASSESVSTDTQYF.

The gene calls are TRBV12-2 and TRBJ2-1; the table's D call TRBD2 went unverified against the DNA. TRBV12-2 is described as a pseudogene. The CDR3 contains 19 residues. Here the CDR3 DNA reads TGTGCAAGTCGCTTAGCGGCCCCACACAGAGGGATCTTCTACAATGAGCAGTTCTTC. It encodes CASRLAAPHRGIFYNEQFF.

The V call is TRBV25-1, the J call TRBJ2-1; TRBD2 matches 9 bases. V shed 2 bases, J shed 8 bases, and the junction held 7 bases outside the gene matches. In germline, CDR1 is MGHDK, CDR2 SYGVNS. The CDR3 has 15 residues. The CDR3 DNA follows: TGTGCCAGCAGTGAAAATGGTAGCGGGAGCGATGAGCAGTTCTTC. This sequence encodes CASSENGSGSDEQFF.

This chain uses TRBV13 with TRBJ2-7, with TRBD2 matching over 9 bases. The length of the CDR3 is 14 residues. Trimming removed 5 bases from V and 2 bases from J; junction bases left unmatched: 4. Germline CDR1 reads PRHDT; CDR2 reads FYEKMQ (reference sequence). The CDR3 is CASSPGLAPYEQYF. The CDR3 coding sequence is TGTGCCAGCAGCCCAGGACTAGCGCCCTACGAGCAGTACTTC.

This rearrangement joins TRBV6-5 to TRBJ1-2, with 8 nucleotides matching TRBD1. V lost 6 bases and J lost 5; bases outside the gene matches: 8. From germline, CDR1 is MNHEY and CDR2 SVGAGI. CDR3 size: 14 residues. As DNA, the CDR3 is TGTGCCAGCAGGAGGACAGGGTCAAATTATGGCTACACCTTC. As protein: CASRRTGSNYGYTF.

CDR3 bases: TGCGCCAGCAGCTTAGAGAGGGCGACTGATAATGAGCAGTTCTTC. Its protein product is CASSLERATDNEQFF. The rearrangement links TRBV5-1 to TRBJ2-1; a possible D gene is TRBD2 (5 bases). The V and J ends lost 2 bases and 7 bases respectively, with 16 bases between them. This CDR3 spans 15 amino acids. CDR1 is SGHRS and CDR2 is YFSETQ in the germline V gene.

The chain links TRBV5-1 to TRBJ1-2; D is perhaps TRBD1 (6 bases). Trimming stripped 5 bases from V and 0 bases from J, with 11 bases between. This CDR3 has 14 residues. CDR1 and CDR2 from the germline V gene are SGHRS and YFSETQ. The CDR3 nucleotides are TGCGCCAGCAGACAGACAGGAGCTAACTATGGCTACACCTTC. It yields the protein CASRQTGANYGYTF.

J is TRBJ1-6 and V is TRBV6-2 or TRBV6-3; D uncertain. The V and J ends lost 5 bases and 9 bases respectively, with 14 bases between them. CDR3 length: 14 residues. Germline CDR1 and CDR2: MNHEY and SVGEGT. The CDR3, as DNA: TGTGCCAGCAGTCACGGAATACCTGCTTCACCCCTCCACTTT. Its protein is CASSHGIPASPLHF.